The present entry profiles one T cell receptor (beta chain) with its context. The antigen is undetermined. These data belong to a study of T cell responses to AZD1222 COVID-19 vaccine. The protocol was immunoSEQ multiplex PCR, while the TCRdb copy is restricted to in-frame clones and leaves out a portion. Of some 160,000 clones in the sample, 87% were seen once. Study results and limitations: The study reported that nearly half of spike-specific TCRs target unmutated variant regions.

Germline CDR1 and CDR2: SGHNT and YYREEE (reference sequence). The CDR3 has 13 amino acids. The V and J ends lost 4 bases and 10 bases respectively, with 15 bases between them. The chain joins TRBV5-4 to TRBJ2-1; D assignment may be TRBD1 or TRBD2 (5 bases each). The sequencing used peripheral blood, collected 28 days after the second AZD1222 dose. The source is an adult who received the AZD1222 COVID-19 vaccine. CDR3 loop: CASSPRSGREQFF. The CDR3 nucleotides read TGTGCCAGCAGCCCCCGGTCGGGGCGGGAGCAGTTCTTC. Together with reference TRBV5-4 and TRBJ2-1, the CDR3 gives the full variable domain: ETGVTQSPTHLIKTRGQQVTLRCSSQSGHNTVSWYQQALGQGPQFIFQYYREEENGRGNFPPRFSGLQFPNYSSELNVNALELDDSALYLCASSPRSGREQFFGPGTRLTVL.